A single T cell receptor (beta chain) is shown here with its context. This CDR3 is 18 amino acids long. The germline CDR1 and CDR2 sequences are SGDLS and YYNGEE. V was clipped by 1 base and J by 5 bases; unmatched bases: 12. Sequencing was performed with immunoSEQ multiplex PCR; in TCRdb, only in-frame clones are kept and a portion is missing. The repertoire includes 150,000 or so clones, just under 95% of them detected once, and more than 1.1% sits in the top ten. This entry comes from a study of T cell responses to AZD1222 COVID-19 vaccine. The receptor comes from an adult in good health. Material: peripheral blood, obtained on day 0 of AZD1222 vaccination. The chain links TRBV9 to TRBJ2-7; TRBD2 agrees at 13 bases. CDR3 in DNA: TGTGCCAGCAGCGTAAAAGGAATGGGACTAGCGGGAAACGACGAGCAGTACTTC. Its translation: CASSVKGMGLAGNDEQYF.